This entry describes one TCR beta chain. This clone was seen only once. Its antigen has not been determined. Base qualities are not at hand, and no much larger clone is one base apart. These data originate in a study of blood T cell repertoires in COVID-19 (dated by TCRdb to the early 2020s). Looking at the study overall: Samples covering the acute and convalescent phases of COVID-19 were provided by collaborators in the United States, Italy and Spain. The prospective study material was composed of cDNA or gDNA derived from T cells, B-cell-depleted T cells, or PBMCs. The dataset comprised deeply sampled blood TCRbeta repertoires from subjects exposed to, actively infected with, or recovered from COVID-19. The repertoires were made available in a free public database intended to serve as a resource for research on the immune response to SARS-CoV-2. Samples came from the ongoing ImmuneRACE study (first 160 participants) plus 1,254 subjects from 6 global collaborators. Sample metadata almost always included a de-identified subject ID, COVID-19 status, age in years and sex. HLA class I and class II types, where available, came from metadata supplied by the sample provider rather than from assay-based typing.

Collaborating institutions collected whole blood in K2EDTA tubes following their own protocols. Collaborator samples were shipped for TCRbeta analysis as frozen whole blood, isolated PBMCs, or DNA extracted from either sample type. The immunoSEQ Assay, a bias-controlled multiplex PCR, was used to amplify TCRbeta CDR3 regions from genomic DNA. The authors' analysis ran thus. Within the assay, amplification of reference gene primers was used to estimate how many nucleated cells each sample contained. To quantify the absolute abundance of each unique TCRbeta CDR3 rearrangement, sequence reads were collapsed and filtered. For each sample, productive Simpson clonality was calculated by taking the square root of Simpson's diversity index across productive rearrangements. The source is immuneACCESS, and TCRdb retained only in-frame sequences with V and J called. Part of the clones is not carried over; for the studies checked, unresolved V genes explain less than half of this, and the remainder is unexplained. That table is the source of V, J and clone size, and D and trimming were worked out from the DNA. The sample table contains about 50,000 clones; only one count was recorded for approximately 87% of them. The top ten hold 5.9% of the sample.

Overall results and qualifications from the work: The amount of clinical and demographic metadata varied by source and participant and was provided uncurated.

The origin of this receptor is a woman between 55 and 75 years old with acute or convalescent COVID-19. The sample consisted of peripheral blood.

The base sequence is TGTGCCAGCAGCGACAATAACTATGGCTACACCTTC. This is translated as CASSDNNYGYTF. The sequence links TRBV5-6 to TRBJ1-2; too little of a D gene remains to name it. CDR1 and CDR2 are read off the germline V gene as SGHDT and YYEEEE. V is shortened by 4 bases, J by 1 base, and the region joining them spans 5 bases. From the cysteine up to the phenylalanine, the CDR3 has a length of 12 residues. Here the CDR3 DNA is all that survives: 36 bases in frame from base 1.